These 17 T cell receptor beta chains were sequenced from one sample in a study of T cell repertoires in cytomegalovirus infection. One entry per CDR3 protein, called by TCRdb with MiXCR from the reads. The table records roughly 720,000 distinct CDR3 sequences, less than 40% of them present only once. The sequenced sample consisted of PBMCs. These receptors were obtained from a human donor in good health (CMV status not recorded). Some clones in this sample may be carry-over from other donors' samples.

Points on this clonotype: Possible read error: a much larger clone is one base away. The rearrangement uses TRBV7-2 and TRBJ1-1; D is uncertain. The CDR3 is 11 amino acids. The germline CDR1 and CDR2 sequences are SGHTA and FQGNSA. The CDR3 here is CASSLGTGSIF. CDR3 nucleotide sequence: TGTGCCAGCAGCTTAGGCACGGGATCGATATTT.

This clonotype was picked up a small number of times. The V call is TRBV27, the J call TRBJ1-6; tentative D call: TRBD1 (6 bases). This CDR3 region has 15 residues. The V gene lost 8 bases and the J gene lost 7 bases, with 18 bases spanning the gap. In germline, CDR1 is MNHEY, CDR2 SMNVEV (reference sequence). CDR3 DNA sequence: TGTGCCAGCTCGCCGGACAGACCAAAAAATTCACCCCTCCACTTT. Encoded protein: CASSPDRPKNSPLHF.

The chain links TRBV6-5 to TRBJ1-1; D may be TRBD1 (6 bases). Germline V lookup: CDR1 MNHEY, CDR2 SVGAGI. The CDR3 totals 17 residues. Trimming pared 2 bases from V and 0 bases from J, leaving 16 bases between. The CDR3 sequence is CASSYRGHVGLNTEAFF. The CDR3 coding sequence is TGTGCCAGCAGTTACCGGGGACATGTTGGTTTGAACACTGAAGCTTTCTTT.

In this sample, this clonotype turned up many times. The rearrangement links TRBV7-8 to TRBJ1-2; TRBD1 matches at 7 bases. The CDR3 sequence is 15 residues long. Germline assignment: CDR1 SGHVS and CDR2 FQNEAQ. V lost 2 bases and J lost 8; bases outside the gene matches: 11. The CDR3 bases are TGTGCCAGCAGCTTAAGCCCTATAGGGGGCAGGGGCTACACCTTC. Amino acids: CASSLSPIGGRGYTF. The whole variable domain, remainder taken from reference TRBV7-8 and TRBJ1-2, is GAGVSQSPRYKVAKRGQDVALRCDPISGHVSLFWYQQALGQGPEFLTYFQNEAQLDKSGLPSDRFFAERPEGSVSTLKIQRTQQEDSAVYLCASSLSPIGGRGYTFGSGTRLTVV.

This chain links TRBV20-1 with TRBJ2-4, with TRBD1 matching 7 bases. The CDR3 is made up of 15 amino acids. With V trimmed by 5 bases and J by 0 bases, 7 bases remained unmatched. The germline gives CDR1 DFQATT, CDR2 SNEGSKA (reference sequence). The CDR3 sequence is CSAVDRAIAKNIQYF. Here the CDR3 DNA reads TGCAGTGCTGTAGACAGGGCCATAGCCAAAAACATTCAGTACTTC.

This clonotype was seen just once. The chain links TRBV20-1 to TRBJ2-1; 12 positions match TRBD2. Germline CDR1 DFQATT, CDR2 SNEGSKA (reference sequence). J was trimmed by 4 bases and V by 1 base; bases with no gene match: 5. The CDR3 consists of 16 residues. The CDR3 nucleotides are TGCAGTGCTAGAGGCAGGACTAGCGGGATTTACAATGAGCAGTTCTTC. Amino acids: CSARGRTSGIYNEQFF.

Many counts were recorded for this clonotype. The rearrangement joins TRBV2 to TRBJ2-7; D is unclear. Germline-derived CDR1 and CDR2 are SNHLY and FYNNEI. There are 13 residues in the CDR3. V lost 4 bases and J lost 4, with 11 bases in between. The chain's CDR3 is CASSVGGPYEQYF. The CDR3 DNA sequence: TGTGCCAGCAGTGTCGGTGGGCCTTACGAGCAGTACTTC.

Concerning this clonotype: One end of the junction varies from germline; a read error may be responsible. The chain couples TRBV20-1 to TRBJ1-1; a possible D gene is TRBD1 (5 bases). This CDR3 has 13 residues. CDR1 and CDR2 (germline): DFQATT, SNEGSKA (reference sequence). The CDR3 region is CSARDRGRGEAFF. The CDR3, as DNA: TGCAGTGCTAGAGATCGTGGGAGGGGCGAAGCTTTCTTC.

The table lists this clonotype with a few counts. The V and J genes are TRBV4-1 and TRBJ1-5; no clear D gene. The CDR3 consists of 15 residues. V lost 1 base and J 3 bases, leaving 10 bases between the germline ends. Germline lookup yields CDR1 MGHRA and CDR2 YSYEKL. The chain's CDR3 is CASSQALGTNQPQHF. In DNA form, the CDR3 reads TGCGCCAGCAGCCAAGCCTTAGGAACCAATCAGCCCCAGCATTTT.

V and J are TRBV25-1 and TRBJ2-6, with D perhaps TRBD1 or TRBD2 (5 bases each). Trimming left V 7 bases short and J 0 bases short, with 13 bases between. The V gene's germline CDR1 is MGHDK and CDR2 SYGVNS. This CDR3 is 16 amino acids long. CDR3 nucleotide sequence: TGTGCCAGCACCGGGACCGCTCGCTCTGGGGCCAACGTCCTGACTTTC. Residues: CASTGTARSGANVLTF.

This clonotype was counted only a few times. The rearrangement joins TRBV6-1 to TRBJ2-3; 7 nucleotides line up with TRBD2. The trim removed 7 bases at V and 0 bases at J, leaving 7 bases unmatched. Germline V lookup: CDR1 MNHNS, CDR2 SASEGT. This CDR3 is built from 15 residues. CDR3 sequence: CASTLGGTSTDTQYF. DNA of the CDR3: TGTGCCAGCACCCTGGGAGGGACTAGCACAGATACGCAGTATTTT.

This clonotype came up many times. This rearrangement joins TRBV6-1 to TRBJ2-1; D assignment may be TRBD1 or TRBD2 (5 bases each). This CDR3 has 16 residues. Trimming pared 2 bases from V and 7 bases from J, leaving 18 bases between. In germline, CDR1 is MNHNS, CDR2 SASEGT. CDR3 region: CASSESGRVLRNEQFF. CDR3 bases: TGTGCCAGCAGTGAATCGGGGCGGGTCTTGAGAAATGAGCAGTTCTTC.

The chain links TRBV5-4 to TRBJ1-3; possibly TRBD1 for D (6 bases). Germline lookup yields CDR1 SGHNT and CDR2 YYREEE (reference sequence). The CDR3 sequence is 14 residues long. V was clipped by 3 bases and J by 2 bases, with 9 bases between them. In DNA, the CDR3 is TGTGCCAGCAGCTCCGGGACACCTGGAAACACCATATATTTT. It specifies CASSSGTPGNTIYF.

The chain joins TRBV4-1 to TRBJ1-1; 8 positions agree with TRBD1. The germline gives CDR1 MGHRA, CDR2 YSYEKL. The CDR3 has 16 residues. Unmatched junction bases numbered 3, after V lost 0 bases and J lost 0 bases. This CDR3 is CASSQDATGVNTEAFF. The DNA for the CDR3 is TGCGCCAGCAGCCAAGACGCGACAGGGGTGAACACTGAAGCTTTCTTT.

Worth noting for this clonotype: One junction end disagrees with the germline gene, perhaps due to a read error. V usage is TRBV28 and J usage is TRBJ2-7, with 10 bases aligning to TRBD2. This CDR3 is built from 15 residues. Germline CDR1 and CDR2: MDHEN and SYDVKM. CDR3 sequence: CDSTPPGLASYEHYF. CDR3 nucleotides: TGTGACAGCACCCCACCGGGACTAGCGTCCTACGAGCATTACTTC.

This chain links TRBV28 with TRBJ1-1; a weak D match, TRBD1 (6 bases). Trimming removed 3 bases at V and 1 base at J, with 12 bases between. This CDR3 is 15 amino acids long. The germline V gene encodes CDR1 MDHEN and CDR2 SYDVKM. Here the CDR3 reads CASSFIGGWNTEAFF. In DNA, the CDR3 is TGTGCCAGCAGTTTCATAGGGGGATGGAACACTGAAGCTTTCTTT.

This clonotype appeared a few times. The V and J genes are TRBV10-1 and TRBJ1-1; 7 nucleotides match TRBD1. CDR3 length: 13 residues. J gave up 0 bases and V 8 bases, and 3 bases lay outside the gene matches. CDR1 and CDR2 (germline): WNHNN, SYGVQD (reference sequence). The CDR3 DNA is TGCGCCAGCGACAGGGTACTGAACACTGAAGCTTTCTTT. It translates to CASDRVLNTEAFF.